This TCR beta chain was observed in a study of shared clonotypes between healthy human individuals. The study, taken as a whole, reports: The diversity represented, both genetic and in exposure history, was limited by few donors. Sampling covered nothing but blood. Tissue TCR repertoires likely differ from those found in blood. Generally, estimated richness proved larger in naive subsets than it did in memory subsets.

Terminally differentiated effector memory CD45RA+ cells were excluded from the naive CD8 cells, which were CD45RO-negative and positively selected for CCR7. Participating donors were healthy, HIV-negative adults free of recent acute infections or vaccinations. Clones were sequenced by immunoSEQ multiplex PCR, and TCRdb holds only the in-frame ones, with some missing. The profile shows around 1.9 million clones, about 93% of them singletons. V gave up 7 bases and J gave up 11 bases, with 17 bases separating them. CDR3 size: 12 residues. In germline, CDR1 is SEHNR, CDR2 FQNEAQ (reference sequence). On this clone itself: What it binds is not known.

This clonotype was obtained from a man aged 18 to 35 in good health. Some clones in this sample may be carry-over from other donors' samples. This chain joins TRBV7-9 and TRBJ2-5, with D possibly being TRBD1 or TRBD2 (5 bases each). Sequences were obtained from naive CD8+ T cells from PBMCs. DNA for the CDR3: TGTGCCAGCACCCCCCAAACCGGGACGCAGTACTTC. Translating it yields CASTPQTGTQYF. The whole variable domain, filled in from reference TRBV7-9 and TRBJ2-5, reads DTGVSQNPRHKITKRGQNVTFRCDPISEHNRLYWYRQTLGQGPEFLTYFQNEAQLEKSRLLSDRFSAERPKGSFSTLEIQRTEQGDSAMYLCASTPQTGTQYFGPGTRLLVL.